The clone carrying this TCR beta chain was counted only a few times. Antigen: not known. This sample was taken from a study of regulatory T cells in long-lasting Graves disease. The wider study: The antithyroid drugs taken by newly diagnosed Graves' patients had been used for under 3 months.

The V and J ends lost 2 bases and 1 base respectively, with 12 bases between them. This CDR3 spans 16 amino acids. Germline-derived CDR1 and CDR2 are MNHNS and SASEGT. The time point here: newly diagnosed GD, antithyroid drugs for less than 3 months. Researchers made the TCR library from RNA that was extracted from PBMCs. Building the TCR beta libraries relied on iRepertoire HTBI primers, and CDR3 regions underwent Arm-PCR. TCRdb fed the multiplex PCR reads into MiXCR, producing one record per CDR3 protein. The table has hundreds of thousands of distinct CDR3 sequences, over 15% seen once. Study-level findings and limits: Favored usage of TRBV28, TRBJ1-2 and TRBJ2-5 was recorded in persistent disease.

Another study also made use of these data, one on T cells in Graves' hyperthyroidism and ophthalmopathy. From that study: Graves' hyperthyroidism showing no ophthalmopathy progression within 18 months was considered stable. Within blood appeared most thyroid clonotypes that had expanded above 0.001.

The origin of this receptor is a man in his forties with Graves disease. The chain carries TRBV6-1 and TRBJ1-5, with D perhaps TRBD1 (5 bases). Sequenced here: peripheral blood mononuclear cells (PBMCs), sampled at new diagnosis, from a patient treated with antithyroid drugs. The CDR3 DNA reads TGTGCCAGCAGTGAATTGGGGGTTTTCAGCAATCAGCCCCAGCATTTT. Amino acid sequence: CASSELGVFSNQPQHF.